This record covers a single T cell receptor beta chain. Its matching antigen is unknown. Germline loops: CDR1 ENHRY, CDR2 SYGVKD. This CDR3 spans 16 amino acids. V lost 10 bases and J 3 bases, leaving 22 bases between the germline ends. Repertoires were generated with immunoSEQ multiplex PCR, while TCRdb's copy carries only in-frame clones and drops some. Among fewer than 2,000 clones listed, 20% to 25% were seen once. The data originate from a study of T cells in localized non-small cell lung cancer. Study outcomes and limitations: Overall survival was longer when the density of T cells in the blood was higher. The study found T cell clonality highest in uninvolved adjacent lung, above tumor. Because sequencing included only one region (of the tumor), heterogeneity remains possible. Adjacent lung held a median roughly 50 of the top 100 tumor clones.

This sequence joins TRBV10-3 and TRBJ1-5; weak D call: TRBD1 (5 bases). The origin of this receptor is a man aged 35 to 69 with stage II lung adenocarcinoma. The input for sequencing was normal lung tissue next to the tumor, taken before any cancer treatment. The CDR3 DNA reads TGTGCCAGCTTTAATCGACTGGGGCGGAACAATCAGCCCCAGCATTTT. Translating gives CASFNRLGRNNQPQHF.